The 4 T cell receptor beta chains in this list originate from one sample, sequenced in a study of molecular identifiers for immune sequencing clone quantification. TCRdb re-called the PCR reads through MiXCR, storing one row per CDR3 protein. The data show over 550,000 distinct CDR3 sequences, around 25% seen once. Sequencing was performed on naive CD8+ T cells from blood, with Jurkat cell RNA spiked in. Specified subset: FACS-sorted CD8+CD4-CCR7+CD45RA+ naive T cells. These receptors were taken from a human donor in good health. Some libraries in this study had Jurkat cell RNA spiked in.

This chain joins TRBV7-8 and TRBJ2-2, with D possibly being TRBD2 (7 bases). Germline V gene data show CDR1 as SGHVS and CDR2 as FQNEAQ. Between the trimmed V and J ends, which lost 8 bases and 5 bases, there was a span of 12 bases. The CDR3 sequence is 13 residues long. The CDR3 nucleotides read TGTGCCAGCGAAGGGGGGGTTACCGGGGAGCTGTTTTTT. The encoded protein is CASEGGVTGELFF.

In its sample, this clonotype was seen a few times. V is TRBV4-1 and J is TRBJ1-6; 10 bases fit TRBD1. CDR3 size: 14 residues. Germline V CDR1 and CDR2: MGHRA, YSYEKL. J was trimmed by 13 bases and V by 4 bases; bases with no gene match: 7. For the CDR3, the DNA is TGCGCCAGCAGCCCCCGGACAGGGGGTGGCCCCCTCCACTTT. This encodes CASSPRTGGGPLHF.

This clonotype was seen more than once but under ten times. The chain carries TRBV4-3 and TRBJ2-7, with TRBD2 matching over 11 bases. V lost 2 bases to trimming and J lost 5 bases; unmatched junction nucleotides: 5. The germline CDR1 and CDR2 sequences are LGHNA and YSLEER. The CDR3 sequence is 15 residues long. The DNA for the CDR3 is TGCGCCAGCAGCCAAACTAGCGGGAGTTACCACGAGCAGTACTTC. Translating gives CASSQTSGSYHEQYF.

The genes are TRBV7-9 and TRBJ2-1, with 7 bases that match TRBD2. Germline lookup yields CDR1 SEHNR and CDR2 FQNEAQ (reference sequence). The CDR3 spans 16 residues. V was pared by 5 bases and J by 7 bases, with 14 bases of the junction left unmatched. CDR3 loop: CASSPPMPGGLNEQFF. The CDR3 DNA follows: TGTGCCAGCAGCCCCCCGATGCCGGGGGGATTAAATGAGCAGTTCTTC.